This T cell receptor beta chain was observed in a study of Graves' ophthalmopathy and Graves' hyperthyroidism (dated by TCRdb to the late 2010s). Background on the whole study: Peripheral blood was collected before any treatment was given, at the time of initial diagnosis. The study used TCR beta repertoire signatures to distinguish Graves' ophthalmopathy from Graves' hyperthyroidism and to predict progression to ophthalmopathy. In total, approximately 130 blood samples were TCR-sequenced: around 42 ophthalmopathy, under 85 hyperthyroidism and around 17 hyperthyroidism-to-ophthalmopathy patients. To explore V-J signatures that separate ophthalmopathy from hyperthyroidism, a discovery set of about 100 patients was enrolled, consisting of more than 40 with ophthalmopathy and about 60 with stable hyperthyroidism. An independent validation cohort comprised 18 hyperthyroidism patients and 15 to 17 patients who later progressed from hyperthyroidism to ophthalmopathy. In over five hyperthyroidism patients, the T-cell repertoires found in thyroid tissue were compared with those found in blood. After sampling, hyperthyroidism patients received methimazole starting at 30 mg daily, and ophthalmopathy patients received high-dose intravenous methylprednisolone. The roughly 90 discovery patients were divided at random into training and test sets in a 7:3 ratio.

Counted from cysteine to phenylalanine, this CDR3 has 20 amino acids. Only the CDR3 region is kept as DNA, spanning 60 bases read in frame from base 1. CDR1 and CDR2, looked up from the germline V gene, are MRHNA and SNTAGT. Hyperthyroidism was defined as stable when no progression to ophthalmopathy occurred within 18 months of follow-up. The hyperthyroidism patients were 18 to 65 years old and newly diagnosed, with a disease duration of less than 2 months. Patients with other autoimmune diseases, uncontrolled infections, pregnancy or lactation were excluded. Clinical symptoms, serum thyroxine, TRAb, thyroid ultrasound and orbital computed tomography formed the basis of the diagnosis. Using Ficoll-Paque density gradient centrifugation, PBMCs were isolated from 9.5 to 10 ml of fresh peripheral blood. Total RNA was extracted using Trizol reagent, and RNA quality was checked on an Agilent 2100 Bioanalyzer.

Notes on this clonotype: Its antigen has not been determined. A single base separates this from a much larger clone, so it may be a read error.

The paper's findings and limits, for the study overall: In validation, the model predicted ophthalmopathy progression with less than 71% sensitivity and 72.22% specificity; more than ten predicted patients were CT-confirmed with GO in a median of about 7.1 months. Most expanded thyroid clonotypes with a frequency above 0.001 also appeared in blood, which suggests that blood repertoires may reflect the immune response in the thyroid. Ophthalmopathy was separated from stable hyperthyroidism by the 13-signature model with just under 90% sensitivity and about 83% specificity in cross-validation and with 80%/75% in the test set. No statistical method was used to predetermine the sample size, and group allocation was not hidden from the investigators.

For repertoire sequencing, TCR beta CDR3 regions were amplified from RNA transcripts. The first round was an RT-PCR using HTBI primers with the Qiagen OneStep RT-PCR kit, and this first round was followed by a second-round multiplex PCR, then size selection and purification. Libraries were sequenced paired-end with 100 bp reads on an Illumina HiSeq2000. Per the original workflow: SOAPnuke was used to process the reads, throwing out any read that had adapters, had uncalled bases, had a mean Phred below 15, or lacked an exact constant-primer or identifier match. COPE v1.2.5 was used to merge the high-quality paired reads. Each unique nucleotide sequence was treated as a clonotype, and MiTCR v1.1 was used to align the clonotypes to the IMGT TRB V, D and J references. The analysis was limited to V-J combinations with a frequency above 0.0001, which together covered 99.2% of the repertoires. For each V-J combination, a TCR clonal expansion and chaos score was defined as the ratio of F50 clonal expansion to chaos observed in the TCRdist matrix. Features were reduced by Welch's t-statistics and random forest to around 13 V-J combinations, which fed a naive Bayes classifier. Thyroid-blood repertoire similarity was quantified with the Morisita-Horn index. TCRdb reprocessing: public reads trimmed at Q25 with fastp, clones called with MiXCR, in-frame beta chains kept. Under each unique CDR3 protein, matching rows form one entry showing the most common genes and DNA. TCRdb, rather than the study authors, made the V and J calls. The sample table records about 620,000 distinct CDR3 sequences; approximately 22% of these occur just once. Of the sample, approximately 7.7% falls within the top ten clones.

This chain is built from TRBV6-4 and TRBJ2-4; 15 of the junction bases match TRBD2. Sequencing input: peripheral blood. The origin of this receptor is a young woman with stable Graves' hyperthyroidism. Some clones in this sample may be carry-over from other donors' samples. Donor details come from another sample of the same person, matched by shared clones. The CDR3 region: CASSPSGLAGGNLAKNIKYF. The nucleotide sequence reads as follows: TGTGCCAGCAGTCCCTCAGGACTAGCGGGAGGGAACTTAGCCAAAAACATTAAGTACTTC.